One and the same sample provided the 28 T cell receptor beta chains below, sequenced in a study of blood T cell repertoires in COVID-19. Using immunoSEQ multiplex PCR, the repertoire was profiled, and TCRdb retains in-frame clones only, with some absent. The sample carries 120,000 to 150,000 clones, approximately 87% recorded once. Sequenced material: peripheral blood. The receptors originated from a woman in her thirties or forties with acute or convalescent COVID-19.

This chain connects TRBV5-1 to TRBJ1-5; D remains unclear. There are 15 residues in the CDR3. Trimming took off 0 bases at V and 6 bases at J, with 13 bases between the two ends. Germline V lookup: CDR1 SGHRS, CDR2 YFSETQ. The CDR3: CASSLAGTPSQPQHF. The CDR3, as DNA: TGCGCCAGCAGCTTGGCCGGCACACCTAGTCAGCCCCAGCATTTT.

The chain recombines TRBV6-5 with TRBJ2-5; D is unclear. Germline V gene data show CDR1 as MNHEY and CDR2 as SVGAGI. The V and J ends lost 6 bases and 5 bases respectively, with 13 bases between them. The CDR3 sequence is 13 residues long. Here the CDR3 DNA reads TGTGCCAGCAGACCTGGTCCGGAGGAGACCCAGTACTTC. Translated, it gives CASRPGPEETQYF.

The chain uses TRBV4-3 and TRBJ1-1, with TRBD1 identical over 10 bases. V was pared by 2 bases and J by 7 bases, with 7 bases of the junction left unmatched. The germline V gene has CDR1 LGHNA and CDR2 YSLEER. The CDR3 totals 15 residues. CDR3 loop: CASSQSTRTGGEAFF. The DNA for the CDR3 is TGCGCCAGCAGCCAAAGTACCCGGACAGGGGGTGAAGCTTTCTTT.

The rearrangement links TRBV9 to TRBJ2-1, with 8 nucleotides matching TRBD1. Germline CDR1 and CDR2: SGDLS and YYNGEE. V shed 4 bases and J 0 bases; nucleotides not matched to a gene: 6. CDR3 length equals 16 residues. The CDR3 bases are TGTGCCAGCAGCACCCAGGGGGCCAGCTCCTACAATGAGCAGTTCTTC. Residues: CASSTQGASSYNEQFF.

V and J are TRBV6-1 and TRBJ1-1, with a possible D match to TRBD1 (5 bases). Germline CDR1 reads MNHNS; CDR2 reads SASEGT. The CDR3 sequence is 14 residues long. V gave up 3 bases and J gave up 7 bases, with 15 bases separating them. The CDR3 coding sequence is TGTGCCAGCAGTGACCGGAGGGGCGGAATTGAAGCTTTCTTT. Amino acid sequence: CASSDRRGGIEAFF.

The gene calls are TRBV20-1 and TRBJ2-7, with TRBD1 matching 9 bases. Unmatched junction bases numbered 8, after V lost 3 bases and J lost 2 bases. Germline V lookup: CDR1 DFQATT, CDR2 SNEGSKA (reference sequence). The length of the CDR3 is 15 residues. The CDR3 DNA reads as TGCAGTGCTAGTAAGAGGGACAGGGAACCCTACGAGCAGTACTTC. Its translation is CSASKRDREPYEQYF.

The CDR3 spells CASSLTSAVYEQYF. The CDR3 nucleotides read TGTGCCAGCAGTTTAACTAGTGCGGTCTACGAGCAGTACTTC. The chain carries TRBV27 and TRBJ2-7, with D perhaps TRBD2 (5 bases). Germline V gene sequence: CDR1 MNHEY, CDR2 SMNVEV (reference sequence). This CDR3 contains 14 residues. V lost 2 bases and J 3 bases, leaving 11 bases between the germline ends.

The CDR3 reads CASSQAQISGRSTDTQYF. DNA of the CDR3: TGCGCCAGCAGCCAAGCCCAAATTAGCGGGAGGAGCACAGATACGCAGTATTTT. The chain links TRBV4-1 to TRBJ2-3, with TRBD2 identical over 10 bases. This CDR3 is built from 18 residues. V shed 1 base, J shed 0 bases, and the junction held 7 bases outside the gene matches. The germline V gene has CDR1 MGHRA and CDR2 YSYEKL.

The rearrangement uses TRBV27 and TRBJ1-5, with D possibly being TRBD1 (6 bases). The ends were cut back, 6 bases at V and 9 bases at J, with 18 bases in the middle. The length of the CDR3 is 14 residues. CDR1 is MNHEY and CDR2 is SMNVEV in the germline V gene (reference sequence). CDR3 loop: CASSPNRENWPQHF. The CDR3 region has the DNA TGTGCCAGCAGCCCCAACAGGGAAAACTGGCCCCAGCATTTT.

The rearrangement uses TRBV30 and TRBJ1-2; 11 bases are shared with TRBD1. The CDR3 extends over 16 amino acids. The ends lost 4 bases at V and 0 bases at J; junction bases unmatched: 7. Germline values: CDR1 GTSNPN, CDR2 SVGIG (reference sequence). CDR3: CAWNIGTGGANYGYTF. The CDR3 DNA sequence: TGTGCCTGGAATATCGGGACAGGGGGAGCTAACTATGGCTACACCTTC. Combining the CDR3 with reference TRBV30 and TRBJ1-2 gives the whole variable domain SQTIHQWPATLVQPVGSPLSLECTVEGTSNPNLYWYRQAAGRGLQLLFYSVGIGQISSEVPQNLSASRPQDRQFILSSKKLLLSDSGFYLCAWNIGTGGANYGYTFGSGTRLTVV.

The chain employs TRBV18 and TRBJ1-5; 8 positions agree with TRBD1. Germline-derived CDR1 and CDR2 are KGHSH and LQKENI. The J segment lost 0 bases and the V segment lost 6 bases, leaving 4 bases of the junction unmatched. This CDR3 is built from 15 residues. The CDR3 region is CASSRQGTSNQPQHF. The CDR3 bases are TGTGCCAGCTCCCGACAGGGGACTAGCAATCAGCCCCAGCATTTT.

The chain is built from TRBV19 and TRBJ2-7; D is possibly TRBD2 (7 bases). CDR3 length equals 16 residues. V gave up 7 bases and J gave up 1 base, with 20 bases separating them. Germline V gene data show CDR1 as LNHDA and CDR2 as SQIVND (reference sequence). CDR3 DNA: TGTGCCAGTAACCCGATTAAGGCGGGGGCTTCCTACGAGCAGTACTTC. It yields the protein CASNPIKAGASYEQYF.

The chain links TRBV4-3 to TRBJ2-3, with D possibly TRBD2 on 7 matching bases. V lost 0 bases and J 3 bases, leaving 16 bases between the germline ends. Germline V CDR1 and CDR2: LGHNA, YSLEER. This CDR3 spans 17 amino acids. The CDR3 loop is CASSQDLGGGPTDTQYF. Here the CDR3 DNA reads TGCGCCAGCAGCCAAGATCTAGGGGGAGGGCCGACAGATACGCAGTATTTT.

The V gene is TRBV5-8, the J gene TRBJ1-1; D gene ambiguous. Germline V gene lookup returns CDR1 SGHTS and CDR2 YDEGEE. Trimming shortened V by 0 bases and J by 1 base, and 4 bases separated the two germline ends. This CDR3 spans 13 amino acids. CDR3 residues: CASSLVRNTEAFF. For the CDR3, the DNA is TGTGCCAGCAGCTTGGTCAGGAACACTGAAGCTTTCTTT.

The gene calls are TRBV7-8 and TRBJ1-1, with 8 bases that match TRBD1. V shed 2 bases, J shed 3 bases, and the junction held 11 bases outside the gene matches. Germline V gene data show CDR1 as SGHVS and CDR2 as FQNEAQ. The CDR3 is 17 amino acids. The CDR3 region is CASSLNAATGVYTEAFF. CDR3 nucleotides: TGTGCCAGCAGCTTAAATGCTGCGACAGGGGTCTACACTGAAGCTTTCTTT.

The chain has TRBV18 and TRBJ1-1; unclear D gene. Germline V lookup: CDR1 KGHSH, CDR2 LQKENI. This CDR3 comprises 13 residues. Trimming stripped 5 bases from V and 7 bases from J, with 14 bases between. The chain's CDR3 is CASSVKEQYEAFF. The CDR3 nucleotides read TGTGCCAGCTCAGTCAAGGAGCAATATGAAGCTTTCTTT. Complete variable domain (other parts from reference TRBV18 and TRBJ1-1): NAGVMQNPRHLVRRRGQEARLRCSPMKGHSHVYWYRQLPEEGLKFMVYLQKENIIDESGMPKERFSAEFPKEGPSILRIQQVVRGDSAAYFCASSVKEQYEAFFGQGTRLTVV.

The gene calls are TRBV28 and TRBJ1-3; D may be TRBD1 (6 bases). Per germline, CDR1 MDHEN and CDR2 SYDVKM. This CDR3 is 14 amino acids long. The V and J ends lost 6 bases and 2 bases respectively, with 11 bases between them. CDR3 nucleotides: TGTGCCAGCAGGTTCGGGACAACTGGAAACACCATATATTTT. As protein: CASRFGTTGNTIYF.

The CDR3 spells CASSSSGGPGTEAFF. CDR3 DNA sequence: TGTGCCAGCAGTTCCTCAGGGGGCCCCGGGACTGAAGCTTTCTTT. The chain uses TRBV27 and TRBJ1-1; 8 bases fit TRBD1. Germline CDR1 MNHEY, CDR2 SMNVEV (reference sequence). The CDR3 totals 15 residues. The V gene end was trimmed by 4 bases and the J gene end by 5 bases; junction bases not matched to a gene: 9.

The chain links TRBV18 to TRBJ1-1, with a weak D call TRBD1 (5 bases). V was clipped by 0 bases and J by 6 bases, with 8 bases between them. This CDR3 has 13 residues. Germline V gene lookup returns CDR1 KGHSH and CDR2 LQKENI. The CDR3, as DNA: TGTGCCAGCTCACCACCGTCAGGGCCTGAAGCTTTCTTT. Its protein is CASSPPSGPEAFF.

V is TRBV19 and J is TRBJ1-2; 9 bases are a match to TRBD1. The J segment lost 6 bases and the V segment lost 4 bases, leaving 15 bases of the junction unmatched. The germline V gene has CDR1 LNHDA and CDR2 SQIVND (reference sequence). The CDR3 totals 17 residues. The CDR3 region is CASSRSPPTGGEDGYTF. CDR3 nucleotide sequence: TGTGCCAGTAGTAGATCCCCCCCGACAGGGGGAGAGGATGGCTACACCTTC.

CDR3 residues: CASSLTSGAPGELFF. The CDR3 nucleotides read TGTGCCAGCAGTTTAACTAGCGGGGCGCCCGGGGAGCTGTTTTTT. This sequence joins TRBV27 and TRBJ2-2; 10 bases fit TRBD2. Germline CDR1 and CDR2: MNHEY and SMNVEV (reference sequence). J lost 6 bases, V lost 2 bases, and 3 bases had no gene match. The CDR3 sequence is 15 residues long.

About this clone itself: This same CDR3 is encoded by further DNA sequences in the sample. The genes are TRBV7-2 and TRBJ2-2; maybe TRBD1 (6 bases). Germline values: CDR1 SGHTA, CDR2 FQGNSA. This CDR3 has 13 residues. Trimming shortened V by 4 bases and J by 4 bases, and 7 bases separated the two germline ends. The CDR3 region is CASSSTGTGELFF. CDR3 nucleotides: TGTGCCAGCAGCTCGACAGGCACCGGGGAGCTGTTTTTT.

The chain links TRBV11-2 to TRBJ2-7, with 8 bases identical to TRBD1. This CDR3 is built from 14 residues. The germline V gene encodes CDR1 SGHAT and CDR2 FQNNGV. V was pared by 5 bases and J by 4 bases, with 7 bases of the junction left unmatched. For the CDR3, the DNA is TGTGCCAGCAGCGCCCCAGACAGGGGATACGAGCAGTACTTC. The encoded protein is CASSAPDRGYEQYF. Supplemented by reference TRBV11-2 and TRBJ2-7, the full variable domain reads EAGVAQSPRYKIIEKRQSVAFWCNPISGHATLYWYQQILGQGPKLLIQFQNNGVVDDSQLPKDRFSAERLKGVDSTLKIQPAKLEDSAVYLCASSAPDRGYEQYFGPGTRLTVT.

The V call is TRBV19, the J call TRBJ2-4; weak D call: TRBD1 (5 bases). There are 14 residues in the CDR3. The V and J ends lost 3 bases and 9 bases respectively, with 15 bases between them. The germline V gene encodes CDR1 LNHDA and CDR2 SQIVND (reference sequence). CDR3 DNA: TGTGCCAGTAGTATCGGACACCCTGGAAGCATTCAGTACTTC. This gives the protein CASSIGHPGSIQYF.

The chain combines TRBV9 with TRBJ2-3; the D is unclear. The CDR3 length is 13 residues. With 3 bases removed from V and 3 bases from J, the gap between germline ends came to 8 bases. Per germline, CDR1 SGDLS and CDR2 YYNGEE. CDR3 DNA sequence: TGTGCCAGCAGCGGACTTGCAACAGATACGCAGTATTTT. This translates into CASSGLATDTQYF.

This chain connects TRBV19 to TRBJ2-2; D is perhaps TRBD2 (7 bases). Trimming left V 3 bases short and J 7 bases short, with 21 bases between. Germline CDR1 reads LNHDA; CDR2 reads SQIVND (reference sequence). The CDR3 contains 17 residues. The CDR3 bases are TGTGCCAGTAGTATCTGGGGGGGCCACCTTAGGGACGGGGAGCTGTTTTTT. Translating it yields CASSIWGGHLRDGELFF.

The chain joins TRBV24-1 to TRBJ2-1; 12 bases are shared with TRBD2. Germline loops: CDR1 KGHDR, CDR2 SFDVKD. V shed 3 bases, J shed 8 bases, and the junction held 7 bases outside the gene matches. This CDR3 region has 16 residues. The CDR3 bases are TGTGCCACCAGTGATGGGAGACTAGCGGGAGACCATGAGCAGTTCTTC. It codes for CATSDGRLAGDHEQFF.

The V gene is TRBV7-8, the J gene TRBJ2-7; 12 bases line up with TRBD2. Germline loops: CDR1 SGHVS, CDR2 FQNEAQ. V lost 1 base and J lost 3; bases outside the gene matches: 4. CDR3 length equals 16 residues. The CDR3 loop is CASSLVGTSGFYEQYF. CDR3 DNA sequence: TGTGCCAGCAGCTTAGTCGGGACTAGCGGGTTCTACGAGCAGTACTTC.